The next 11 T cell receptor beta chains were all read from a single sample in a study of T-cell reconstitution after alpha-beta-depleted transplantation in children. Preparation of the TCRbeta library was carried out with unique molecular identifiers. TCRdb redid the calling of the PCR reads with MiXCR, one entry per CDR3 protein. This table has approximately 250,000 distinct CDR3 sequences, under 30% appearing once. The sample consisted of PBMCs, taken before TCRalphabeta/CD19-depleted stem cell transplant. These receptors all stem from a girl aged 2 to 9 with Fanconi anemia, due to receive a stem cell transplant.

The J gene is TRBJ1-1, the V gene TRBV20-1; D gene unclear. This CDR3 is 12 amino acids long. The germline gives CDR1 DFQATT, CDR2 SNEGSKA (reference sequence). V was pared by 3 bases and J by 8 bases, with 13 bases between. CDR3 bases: TGCAGTGCTAGTAGGCAGCCGGGGGAAGCTTTCTTT. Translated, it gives CSASRQPGEAFF.

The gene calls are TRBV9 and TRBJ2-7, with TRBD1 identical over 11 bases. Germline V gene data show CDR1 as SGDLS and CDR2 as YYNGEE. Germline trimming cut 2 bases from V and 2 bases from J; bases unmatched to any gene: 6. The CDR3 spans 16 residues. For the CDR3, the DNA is TGTGCCAGCAGCGTCGCTGGGACAGGGGGACCCTACGAGCAGTACTTC. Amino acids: CASSVAGTGGPYEQYF.

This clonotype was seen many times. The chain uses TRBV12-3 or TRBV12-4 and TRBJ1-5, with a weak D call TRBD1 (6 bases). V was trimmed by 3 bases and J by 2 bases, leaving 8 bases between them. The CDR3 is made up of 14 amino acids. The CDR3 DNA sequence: TGTGCCAGCAGTTTGACAGGAGGCAATCAGCCCCAGCATTTT. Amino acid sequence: CASSLTGGNQPQHF.

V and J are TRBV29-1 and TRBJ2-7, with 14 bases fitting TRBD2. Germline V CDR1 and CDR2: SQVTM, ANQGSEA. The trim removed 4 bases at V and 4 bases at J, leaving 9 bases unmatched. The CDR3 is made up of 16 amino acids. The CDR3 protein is CSVGTSGGQGFYEQYF. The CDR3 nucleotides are TGCAGCGTTGGGACTAGCGGGGGGCAAGGATTTTACGAGCAGTACTTC.

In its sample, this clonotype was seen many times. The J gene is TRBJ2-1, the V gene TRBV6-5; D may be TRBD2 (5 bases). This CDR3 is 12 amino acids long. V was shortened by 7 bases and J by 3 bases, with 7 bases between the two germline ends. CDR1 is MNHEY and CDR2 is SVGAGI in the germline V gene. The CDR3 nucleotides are TGTGCCAGCATAGGACTCTACAATGAGCAGTTCTTC. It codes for CASIGLYNEQFF.

CDR3 amino acids: CSATSSSYNEQFF. The CDR3, as DNA: TGCAGTGCTACTAGTAGTTCCTACAATGAGCAGTTCTTC. The chain combines TRBV20-1 with TRBJ2-1, with D hard to call. The CDR3 runs to 13 residues. V dropped 4 bases and J dropped 1 base, with 8 bases sitting between them. Looked up from germline, CDR1 is DFQATT and CDR2 is SNEGSKA (reference sequence).

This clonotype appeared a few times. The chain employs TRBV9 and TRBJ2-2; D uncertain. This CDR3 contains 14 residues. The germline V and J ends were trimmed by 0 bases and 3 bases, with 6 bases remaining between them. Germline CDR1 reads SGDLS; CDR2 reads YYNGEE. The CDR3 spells CASSVARDTGELFF. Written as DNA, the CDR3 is TGTGCCAGCAGCGTAGCACGGGACACCGGGGAGCTGTTTTTT.

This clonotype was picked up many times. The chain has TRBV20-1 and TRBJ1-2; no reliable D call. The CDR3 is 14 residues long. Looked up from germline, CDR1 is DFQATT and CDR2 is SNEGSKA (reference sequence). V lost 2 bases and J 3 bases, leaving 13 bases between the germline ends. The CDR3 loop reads CSARLAMGYYGYTF. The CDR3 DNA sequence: TGCAGTGCTAGACTAGCGATGGGGTACTATGGCTACACCTTC.

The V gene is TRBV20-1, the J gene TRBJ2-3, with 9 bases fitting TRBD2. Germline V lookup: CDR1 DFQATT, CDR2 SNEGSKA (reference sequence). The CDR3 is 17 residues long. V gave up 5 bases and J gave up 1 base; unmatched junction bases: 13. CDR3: CSARTSEYDLGTDTQYF. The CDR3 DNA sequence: TGCAGTGCTCGGACTAGCGAATATGATCTTGGCACAGATACGCAGTATTTT.

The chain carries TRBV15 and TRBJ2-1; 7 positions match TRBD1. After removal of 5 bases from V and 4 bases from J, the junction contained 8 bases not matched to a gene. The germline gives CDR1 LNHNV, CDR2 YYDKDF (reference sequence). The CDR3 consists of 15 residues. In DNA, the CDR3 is TGTGCCACCAGCTCTAGGACAGGAGCATACAATGAGCAGTTCTTC. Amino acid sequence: CATSSRTGAYNEQFF.

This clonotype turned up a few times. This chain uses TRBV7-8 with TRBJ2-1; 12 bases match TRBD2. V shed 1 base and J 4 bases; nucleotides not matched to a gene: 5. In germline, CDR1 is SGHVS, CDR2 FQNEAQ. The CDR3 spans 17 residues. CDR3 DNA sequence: TGTGCCAGCAGCTTAGTCATGACTAGCGGGAGATACAATGAGCAGTTCTTC. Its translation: CASSLVMTSGRYNEQFF.